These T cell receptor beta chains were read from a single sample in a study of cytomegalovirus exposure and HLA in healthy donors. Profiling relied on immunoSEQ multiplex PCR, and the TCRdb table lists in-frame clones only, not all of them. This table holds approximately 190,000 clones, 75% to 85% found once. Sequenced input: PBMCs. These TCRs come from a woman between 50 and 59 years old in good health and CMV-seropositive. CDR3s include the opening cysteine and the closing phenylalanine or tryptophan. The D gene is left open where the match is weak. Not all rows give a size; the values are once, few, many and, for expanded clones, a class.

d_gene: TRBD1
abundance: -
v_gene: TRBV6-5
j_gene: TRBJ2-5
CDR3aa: CASSPPLGQQETQYF
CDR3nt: TGTGCCAGCAGCCCACCTTTGGGACAGCAAGAGACCCAGTACTTC

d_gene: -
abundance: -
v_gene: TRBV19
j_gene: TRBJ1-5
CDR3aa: CASSIEGSGSATTPQHF
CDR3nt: TGTGCCAGTAGTATAGAGGGCAGTGGATCGGCCACGACGCCCCAGCATTTT

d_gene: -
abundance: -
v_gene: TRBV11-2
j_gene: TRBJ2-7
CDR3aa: CASSPQWETYEQYF
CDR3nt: TGTGCCAGCAGCCCCCAGTGGGAGACCTACGAGCAGTACTTC

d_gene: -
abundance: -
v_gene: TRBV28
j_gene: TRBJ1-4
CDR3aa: CASSLWGAGEKLFF
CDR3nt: TGTGCCAGCAGTTTATGGGGGGCTGGTGAAAAACTGTTTTTT

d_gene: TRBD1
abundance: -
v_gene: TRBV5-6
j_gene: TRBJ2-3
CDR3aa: CASGFDRADTQYF
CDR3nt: TGTGCCAGCGGGTTCGACAGGGCCGATACGCAGTATTTT

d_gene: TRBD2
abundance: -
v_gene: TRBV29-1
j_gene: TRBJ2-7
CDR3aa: CSVGRDYPYEQYF
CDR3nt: TGCAGCGTTGGTAGGGACTACCCCTACGAGCAGTACTTC

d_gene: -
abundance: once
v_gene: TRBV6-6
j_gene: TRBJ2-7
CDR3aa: CASSSKTGAYEQYF
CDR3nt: TGTGCCAGCAGTTCGAAGACGGGAGCCTACGAGCAGTACTTC

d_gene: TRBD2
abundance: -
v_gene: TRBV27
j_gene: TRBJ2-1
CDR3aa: CASSFVAGAYNEQFF
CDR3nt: TGTGCCAGCAGTTTCGTAGCGGGTGCTTACAATGAGCAGTTCTTC

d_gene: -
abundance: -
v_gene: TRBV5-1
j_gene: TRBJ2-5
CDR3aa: CASSPDSPWQETQYF
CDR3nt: TGCGCCAGCAGCCCGGACAGCCCTTGGCAAGAGACCCAGTACTTC

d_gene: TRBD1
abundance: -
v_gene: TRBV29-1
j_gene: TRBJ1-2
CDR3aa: CSVGTGEWSRGYTF
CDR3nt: TGCAGCGTAGGGACAGGGGAGTGGTCGCGTGGCTACACCTTC

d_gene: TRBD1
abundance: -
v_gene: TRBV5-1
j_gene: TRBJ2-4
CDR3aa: CASSLDTGARENIQYF
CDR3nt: TGCGCCAGCAGCTTGGATACAGGGGCCCGGGAAAACATTCAGTACTTC

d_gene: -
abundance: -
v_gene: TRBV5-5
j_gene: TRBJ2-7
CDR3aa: CASSLAGTYEQYF
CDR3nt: TGTGCCAGCAGCTTGGCAGGGACCTACGAGCAGTACTTC

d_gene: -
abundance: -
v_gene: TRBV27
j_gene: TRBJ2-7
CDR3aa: CASSPRTAYEQYF
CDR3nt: TGTGCCAGCAGTCCCCGGACAGCCTACGAGCAGTACTTC

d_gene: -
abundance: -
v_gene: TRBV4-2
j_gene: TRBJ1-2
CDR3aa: CASSQVGQGWNYGYTF
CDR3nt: TGTGCCAGCAGCCAAGTAGGCCAGGGATGGAACTATGGCTACACCTTC

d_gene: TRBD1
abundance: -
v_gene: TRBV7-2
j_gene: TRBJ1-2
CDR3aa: CASATGGKVYGYTF
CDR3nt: TGTGCCAGCGCCACAGGGGGCAAGGTCTATGGCTACACCTTC

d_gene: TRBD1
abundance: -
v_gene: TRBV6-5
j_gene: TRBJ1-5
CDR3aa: CASSRTGNQPQHF
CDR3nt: TGTGCCAGCAGCCGGACAGGGAATCAGCCCCAGCATTTT

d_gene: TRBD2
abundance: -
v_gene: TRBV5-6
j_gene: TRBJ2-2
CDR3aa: CASSLGLATGELFF
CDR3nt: TGTGCCAGCAGTCTCGGACTAGCCACCGGGGAGCTGTTTTTT

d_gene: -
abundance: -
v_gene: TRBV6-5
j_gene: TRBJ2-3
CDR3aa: CATTTTATDTQYF
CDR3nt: TGTGCCACTACTACCACCGCCACAGATACGCAGTATTTT

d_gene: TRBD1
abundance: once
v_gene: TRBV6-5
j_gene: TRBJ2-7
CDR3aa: CASTGTGVYYEQYF
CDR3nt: TGTGCCAGCACCGGGACAGGGGTCTACTACGAGCAGTACTTC

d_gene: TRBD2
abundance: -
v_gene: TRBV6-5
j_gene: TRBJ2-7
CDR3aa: CASSPGGSSYEQYF
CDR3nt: TGTGCCAGCAGCCCCGGGGGGAGCTCCTACGAGCAGTACTTC

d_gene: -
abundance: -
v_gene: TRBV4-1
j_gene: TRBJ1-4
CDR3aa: CASSQGRYNEKLFF
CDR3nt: TGCGCCAGCAGCCAAGGGAGATATAATGAAAAACTGTTTTTT

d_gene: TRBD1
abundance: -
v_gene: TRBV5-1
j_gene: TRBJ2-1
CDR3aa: CASSLFTGGRGNEQFF
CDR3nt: TGCGCCAGCAGCTTGTTTACAGGGGGCAGAGGAAATGAGCAGTTCTTC

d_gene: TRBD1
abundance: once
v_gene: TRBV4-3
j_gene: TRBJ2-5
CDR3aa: CASSPGTGAEETQYF
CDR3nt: TGCGCCAGCAGCCCCGGGACAGGGGCGGAAGAGACCCAGTACTTC

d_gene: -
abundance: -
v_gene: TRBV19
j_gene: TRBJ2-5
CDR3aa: CASSISGTGSETQYF
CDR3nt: TGTGCCAGTAGTATAAGCGGGACAGGCTCAGAGACCCAGTACTTC